Each of the 4 T cell receptor beta chains below was sequenced from the same sample in a study of T cell responses to AZD1222 COVID-19 vaccine. Only in-frame clones appear in the TCRdb table, and some are missing; sequencing was by immunoSEQ multiplex PCR. The sample yields about 120,000 clones, 87% seen once. Sequencing was performed on peripheral blood, taken on day 0 of AZD1222 vaccination. These receptor sequences come from an adult in good health.

J is TRBJ2-2 and V is TRBV4-1; TRBD1 agrees at 7 bases. Germline loops: CDR1 MGHRA, CDR2 YSYEKL. This CDR3 contains 17 residues. V was pared by 3 bases and J by 6 bases, with 13 bases of the junction left unmatched. CDR3 nucleotides: TGCGCCAGCAGCCATGTCCCGGTGACAGGGAAGGCCGGGGAGCTGTTTTTT. The encoded protein is CASSHVPVTGKAGELFF.

CDR3: CASSEARVPYSNQPQHF. The CDR3 DNA is TGTGCCAGCAGTGAAGCGCGTGTACCATATAGCAATCAGCCCCAGCATTTT. This chain uses TRBV6-1 with TRBJ1-5; D remains unclear. V dropped 0 bases and J dropped 0 bases, with 12 bases sitting between them. In germline, CDR1 is MNHNS, CDR2 SASEGT. CDR3 size: 17 residues.

The V gene is TRBV11-2, the J gene TRBJ2-2, with no clear D. The CDR3 spans 15 residues. The V and J ends lost 5 bases and 7 bases respectively, with 17 bases between them. Germline values: CDR1 SGHAT, CDR2 FQNNGV. The CDR3 nucleotides are TGTGCCAGCAGCCCTTCGAGAGGAGTCGGCGGGGAGCTGTTTTTT. Its translation: CASSPSRGVGGELFF.

The chain combines TRBV5-1 with TRBJ1-4, with 7 bases aligning to TRBD1. The length of the CDR3 is 17 residues. The germline CDR1 and CDR2 sequences are SGHRS and YFSETQ. V shed 0 bases, J shed 0 bases, and the junction held 5 bases outside the gene matches. As DNA, the CDR3 is TGCGCCAGCAGCTTGGCACAGGGGATAGCAACTAATGAAAAACTGTTTTTT. Translated: CASSLAQGIATNEKLFF.